A single sample is the source of the 14 T cell receptor beta chains below, sequenced in a study of T-cell reconstitution after alpha-beta-depleted transplantation in children (dated by TCRdb to 2015 to 2016). Library preparation used PCR. Sequencing was performed on an Illumina HiSeq 2500. Molecular barcoding was employed in the preparation of TCR libraries, with unique molecular identifiers being used to normalize TCRbeta repertoire quantification. TCRdb's own reprocessing of the public reads used fastp at Q25 and MiXCR and kept productive beta chains. Under each unique CDR3 protein, matching rows form one entry showing the most common genes and DNA. Counted in this sample were approximately 420,000 distinct CDR3 sequences; under 13% of them appeared once. The ten largest clones capture 4.5% to 7% of the sample. Here the sequenced sample was PBMCs from the stem cell graft donor, taken from the stem cell graft. These receptor sequences come from a human donor who donated a stem cell graft to a child with acute myeloid leukemia.

The chain employs TRBV12-3 or TRBV12-4 and TRBJ2-7, with a tentative D call TRBD2 (5 bases). CDR3 length equals 14 residues. V was pared by 3 bases and J by 1 base, with 10 bases between. The CDR3 coding sequence is TGTGCCAGCAGTTTCCCCGGGAATTCCTACGAGCAGTACTTC. This sequence encodes CASSFPGNSYEQYF.

This clonotype was counted at least ten times. This sequence joins TRBV6-5 and TRBJ1-1; D not certain. Germline lookup yields CDR1 MNHEY and CDR2 SVGAGI. Trimming shortened V by 4 bases and J by 1 base, and 7 bases separated the two germline ends. The CDR3 is 13 residues long. The CDR3 here is CASSSTANTEAFF. In nucleotides, the CDR3 is TGTGCCAGCAGTTCAACAGCGAACACTGAAGCTTTCTTT.

In this sample, this clonotype turned up a few times. The chain recombines TRBV20-1 with TRBJ2-3; possibly TRBD2 for D (5 bases). Trimming removed 4 bases from V and 4 bases from J, with 18 bases in between. The CDR3 sequence is 15 residues long. Germline V gives CDR1 DFQATT, CDR2 SNEGSKA (reference sequence). The CDR3 DNA is TGCAGTGCTATAACTAGTAAAGGTTCCCCAGATACGCAGTATTTT. Translation: CSAITSKGSPDTQYF.

The J gene is TRBJ2-6, the V gene TRBV4-2; D is uncertain. V was shortened by 4 bases and J by 0 bases, with 10 bases between the two germline ends. Per germline, CDR1 LGHNA and CDR2 YNFKEQ. The CDR3 runs 16 residues. DNA for the CDR3: TGTGCCAGCAGCCCCTTCCGGACCTCTGGGGCCAACGTCCTGACTTTC. It yields the protein CASSPFRTSGANVLTF.

This sequence joins TRBV3-1 and TRBJ2-3, with 7 bases matching TRBD2. Germline lookup yields CDR1 LGHDT and CDR2 YNNKEL (reference sequence). The junction had 9 bases not matched to a gene; V was cut back by 7 bases and J by 5 bases. This CDR3 region has 14 residues. The CDR3 region has the DNA TGTGCCAGCATCAAGAGCGGGGCGGGAGATACGCAGTATTTT. Its translation is CASIKSGAGDTQYF.

The chain combines TRBV29-1 with TRBJ2-2; D remains ambiguous. Deletions cut 7 bases from V and 1 base from J, with 10 bases between. Germline V CDR1 and CDR2: SQVTM, ANQGSEA. The CDR3 contains 13 residues. The CDR3 region has the DNA TGCAGCGCCGGCGGCGGGAACACCGGGGAGCTGTTTTTT. It codes for CSAGGGNTGELFF.

The V gene is TRBV7-2, the J gene TRBJ2-7, with D possibly TRBD1 on 6 matching bases. The CDR3 runs 13 residues. Per germline, CDR1 SGHTA and CDR2 FQGNSA. V lost 2 bases and J lost 5, with 10 bases in between. Here the CDR3 DNA reads TGTGCCAGCAGCTTAAAGACAGGCCACGAGCAGTACTTC. Translating gives CASSLKTGHEQYF.

The chain joins TRBV20-1 to TRBJ1-3; D not certain. Looked up from germline, CDR1 is DFQATT and CDR2 is SNEGSKA (reference sequence). With 6 bases removed from V and 10 bases from J, the gap between germline ends came to 13 bases. The CDR3 is 11 amino acids. This CDR3 is CSAFDRGTIYF. The CDR3 nucleotides read TGCAGTGCCTTCGATCGAGGGACCATATATTTT.

At least ten counts were recorded for this clonotype. This chain links TRBV6-5 with TRBJ2-2; no reliable D call. Trimming stripped 3 bases from V and 8 bases from J, with 4 bases between. CDR1 MNHEY and CDR2 SVGAGI come from the germline V gene. The CDR3 covers 11 residues. CDR3 nucleotide sequence: TGTGCCAGCAGTTATAGGGGGGAGCTGTTTTTT. Translated: CASSYRGELFF.

The chain links TRBV20-1 to TRBJ2-5; weak D call: TRBD1 (5 bases). V dropped 6 bases and J dropped 5 bases, with 22 bases sitting between them. From germline, CDR1 is DFQATT and CDR2 SNEGSKA (reference sequence). This CDR3 contains 15 residues. In DNA, the CDR3 is TGCAGTGCATTACTCCAGGGTCCTACGCCGGAGACCCAGTACTTC. It encodes CSALLQGPTPETQYF.

Many counts were recorded for this clonotype. This chain joins TRBV29-1 and TRBJ2-5; possible D gene TRBD2, 5 bases. Trimming cost V 5 bases and J 5 bases, with 15 bases left between them. This CDR3 spans 13 amino acids. From germline, CDR1 is SQVTM and CDR2 ANQGSEA. CDR3: CSVQRAPSETQYF. The CDR3 bases are TGCAGCGTTCAGAGGGCCCCTTCGGAGACCCAGTACTTC.

The rearrangement joins TRBV5-1 to TRBJ2-7; possible D gene TRBD1, 5 bases. Trimming removed 5 bases at V and 1 base at J, with 13 bases between. CDR1 and CDR2 (germline): SGHRS, YFSETQ. The CDR3 consists of 14 residues. The CDR3 region has the DNA TGCGCCAGCAGGTCTGGTCGACAGTCCTACGAGCAGTACTTC. Translated, it gives CASRSGRQSYEQYF.

This clonotype was detected many times. J is TRBJ1-5 and V is TRBV12-3 or TRBV12-4, with D unresolved. The germline V and J ends were trimmed by 3 bases and 0 bases, with 9 bases remaining between them. The CDR3 loop spans 15 amino acids. The CDR3 here is CASSFAGYSNQPQHF. The DNA for the CDR3 is TGTGCCAGCAGTTTCGCGGGTTATAGCAATCAGCCCCAGCATTTT.

This chain uses TRBV15 with TRBJ2-2; D possibly uses TRBD1 or TRBD2 (6 bases each). This CDR3 region has 17 residues. V was trimmed by 6 bases and J by 4 bases, leaving 21 bases between them. Per the germline V gene, CDR1 is LNHNV and CDR2 is YYDKDF (reference sequence). The CDR3 spells CATRGTRRERSTGELFF. CDR3 DNA sequence: TGTGCCACCAGGGGGACAAGGAGGGAACGGAGCACCGGGGAGCTGTTTTTT.